This T cell receptor beta chain is drawn from a study of T cells in Graves' hyperthyroidism and ophthalmopathy. Whole-study findings and limits: In blood, most of the thyroid clonotypes expanded above 0.001 were also present.

Trimming pared 5 bases from V and 1 base from J, leaving 11 bases between. The CDR3 loop spans 14 amino acids. Germline V gene lookup returns CDR1 MNHNS and CDR2 SASEGT. Patients with uncontrolled infections, other autoimmune diseases, pregnancy or lactation were excluded. As concerns this clonotype: Its cognate antigen is unknown.

TCR beta CDR3 regions were amplified from RNA transcripts. HTBI primers were the set used in a first-round RT-PCR of the TCR CDR3. TCRdb fed the multiplex PCR reads into MiXCR, producing one record per CDR3 protein. The sample holds 500,000 to 650,000 distinct CDR3 sequences, around 13% seen once. This receptor was identified in a woman aged 40 to 50 with Graves' hyperthyroidism. The V call is TRBV6-1, the J call TRBJ1-1, with no clear D. The source material was blood. The CDR3 region has the DNA TGTGCCAGCAGTTTACATCGGGGGAACACTGAAGCTTTCTTT. Protein product: CASSLHRGNTEAFF.